The rows below give T cell receptor beta chains drawn from one sample of a study of shared clonotypes between healthy human individuals. Sequencing was performed with immunoSEQ multiplex PCR; in TCRdb, only in-frame clones are kept and a portion is missing. The sample yields roughly 2.1 million clones, 85% to 95% seen once. Material: naive CD8+ T cells from PBMCs. The receptors derive from a young man in good health. Some clones in this sample may be carry-over from other donors' samples. Both conserved end residues are part of each CDR3. D genes are given only for firm matches.

V: TRBV27
D: .
J: TRBJ2-1
DNA: TGTGCCAGCAACCTAAAATCGGGGTTTTTGGGGTACAATGAGCAGTTCTTC
CDR3: CASNLKSGFLGYNEQFF

V: TRBV5-6
D: .
J: TRBJ2-3
DNA: TGTGCCAGCAGCTTAGGAGGCGGGTACACAGATACGCAGTATTTT
CDR3: CASSLGGGYTDTQYF

V: TRBV4-3
D: .
J: TRBJ2-1
DNA: TGCGCCAGCAGCCTAGCGGGACAGACCAGCTACAATGAGCAGTTCTTC
CDR3: CASSLAGQTSYNEQFF

V: TRBV5-1
D: TRBD2
J: TRBJ2-3
DNA: TGCGCCAGCAGCTTGGAACCGGGACTAGCGGGAGGGCCAGTCACAGATACGCAGTATTTT
CDR3: CASSLEPGLAGGPVTDTQYF

V: TRBV27
D: .
J: TRBJ2-7
DNA: TGTGCCAGCAGTTTATATCAAGGTAGGGCGGGAACCTACGAGCAGTACTTC
CDR3: CASSLYQGRAGTYEQYF

V: TRBV7-9
D: .
J: TRBJ2-7
DNA: TGTGCCAGCAGCTCAGGGGATTCCGGGACTCCCTACGAGCAGTACTTC
CDR3: CASSSGDSGTPYEQYF

V: TRBV7-2
D: TRBD1
J: TRBJ1-2
DNA: TGTGCCAGCAGCGCGGACAGGCGAGACTATGGCTACACCTTC
CDR3: CASSADRRDYGYTF

V: TRBV7-3
D: TRBD1
J: TRBJ2-7
DNA: TGTGCCAGCAGATCCGGACAGGTGGGTCACGAGCAGTACTTC
CDR3: CASRSGQVGHEQYF

V: TRBV11-1
D: .
J: TRBJ1-1
DNA: TGTGCCAGCCGGCCTGACGGGAGGTATACTGAAGCTTTCTTT
CDR3: CASRPDGRYTEAFF

V: TRBV28
D: .
J: TRBJ2-1
DNA: TGTGCCACCAAAACCCCATGGGCATCATCTGAGCAGTTCTTC
CDR3: CATKTPWASSEQFF

V: TRBV29-1
D: .
J: TRBJ2-7
DNA: TGCAGCGTTGCTACAGATGGGAGGTACGAGCGGTACTTC
CDR3: CSVATDGRYERYF

V: TRBV4-2
D: TRBD2
J: TRBJ2-7
DNA: TGTGCCAGCAGCCGGCGGATAGCGGGAGGGAGCGAGCAGTACTTC
CDR3: CASSRRIAGGSEQYF

V: TRBV7-9
D: .
J: TRBJ2-1
DNA: TGTGCCAGCAGCTCCCAGGGATACAATGAGCAGTTCTTC
CDR3: CASSSQGYNEQFF

V: TRBV7-3
D: .
J: TRBJ2-7
DNA: TGTGCCAGCAGCCACCTAAGGCAGGCCTCCTACGAGCAGTACTTC
CDR3: CASSHLRQASYEQYF

V: TRBV11-2
D: .
J: TRBJ2-1
DNA: TGTGCCAGCGAAAGGCCGGTCTCCTACAATGAGCAGTTCTTC
CDR3: CASERPVSYNEQFF

V: TRBV7-9
D: .
J: TRBJ2-7
DNA: TGTGCCAGCAGCCAGACAGCCGTTCTATACGAGCAGTACTTC
CDR3: CASSQTAVLYEQYF

V: TRBV7-2
D: .
J: TRBJ2-3
DNA: TGTGCCAGCAGCCACCGTACTACACGGCGGGGCCGAAGCACAGATACGCAGTATTTT
CDR3: CASSHRTTRRGRSTDTQYF

V: TRBV7-3
D: .
J: TRBJ2-1
DNA: TGTGCCAGCAGCTCCACCGGGAACAATGAGCAGTTCTTC
CDR3: CASSSTGNNEQFF

V: TRBV4-1
D: TRBD1
J: TRBJ2-5
DNA: TGCGCCAGCAGACGAATACAGGGGGAACAAGAGACCCAGTACTTC
CDR3: CASRRIQGEQETQYF

V: TRBV7-9
D: .
J: TRBJ2-1
DNA: TGTGCCAGCAGCTGGGCCCCGCGAGAAAATGAGCAGTTCTTC
CDR3: CASSWAPRENEQFF

V: TRBV10-1
D: .
J: TRBJ2-1
DNA: TGCGCCAGCAGTGACTCGTGGGGTAAAGCGGTCGATGAGCAGTTCTTC
CDR3: CASSDSWGKAVDEQFF

V: TRBV27
D: TRBD1
J: TRBJ1-1
DNA: TGTGCCAGCAGTCCTACAGGGGGCAGGACTGAAGCTTTCTTT
CDR3: CASSPTGGRTEAFF

V: TRBV29-1
D: .
J: TRBJ2-7
DNA: TGCAGCGTTCCAATCGGCGCTTACGAGCAGTACTTC
CDR3: CSVPIGAYEQYF

V: TRBV11-2
D: .
J: TRBJ2-4
DNA: TGTGCCAGCAGCCCCAGAGCAGGACAGAAGAACATTCAGTACTTC
CDR3: CASSPRAGQKNIQYF

V: TRBV2
D: .
J: TRBJ2-7
DNA: TGTGCCAGCAAGACCCCGGACAGAGTTTACGAGCAGTACTTC
CDR3: CASKTPDRVYEQYF

V: TRBV27
D: .
J: TRBJ2-2
DNA: TGTGCCAGCAGTGACAGGAGTTACACCGGGGAGCTGTTTTTT
CDR3: CASSDRSYTGELFF

V: TRBV9
D: TRBD2
J: TRBJ2-1
DNA: TGTGCCAGCAGCGTAGGGTACGGGCTAGCGGGACTCGATGAGCAGTTCTTC
CDR3: CASSVGYGLAGLDEQFF

V: TRBV2
D: .
J: TRBJ2-5
DNA: TGTGCCAGCAGTGAGGAGGGCAGCCTAGAGACCCAGTACTTC
CDR3: CASSEEGSLETQYF

V: TRBV29-1
D: TRBD2
J: TRBJ2-7
DNA: TGCAGTGTTCGGGGCGGGAGCTTGTACGAGCAGTACTTC
CDR3: CSVRGGSLYEQYF